This passage covers 10 T cell receptor beta chains from one sample sequenced in a study of cytomegalovirus exposure and HLA in healthy donors. Vbeta (60) and Jbeta (13) primers were used in the PCR. TCRdb's table, derived via immunoSEQ multiplex PCR, lists solely in-frame clones and lacks some. The table lists about 190,000 clones, roughly four fifths of them singletons, with around 0.8% in the top ten. Specimen: PBMCs. These receptors originate from a woman between 18 and 29 years old in good health and CMV-seronegative.

For this clone: Other DNA sequences in this sample translate to the same CDR3. The chain joins TRBV28 to TRBJ1-5; no firm D call. V lost 3 bases and J 7 bases, leaving 4 bases between the germline ends. CDR3 size: 11 residues. Germline values: CDR1 MDHEN, CDR2 SYDVKM. In DNA, the CDR3 is TGTGCCAGCAGTTTGGGCCAGCCCCAGCATTTT. Translating gives CASSLGQPQHF.

The chain recombines TRBV15 with TRBJ2-5; D may be TRBD2 (5 bases). Germline CDR1 and CDR2: LNHNV and YYDKDF (reference sequence). This CDR3 region has 14 residues. Trimming pared 0 bases from V and 1 base from J, leaving 6 bases between. The CDR3 DNA sequence: TGTGCCACCAGCAGAGAGGACTTCCAAGAGACCCAGTACTTC. Protein product: CATSREDFQETQYF.

This clone was seen just once. The chain uses TRBV9 and TRBJ2-3, with 14 bases aligning to TRBD2. The J segment lost 0 bases and the V segment lost 3 bases, leaving 15 bases of the junction unmatched. The CDR3 extends over 21 amino acids. Germline CDR1 reads SGDLS; CDR2 reads YYNGEE. DNA for the CDR3: TGTGCCAGCAGCGGCGGGACTAGCGGGAGAGGTTCTCGGACAAGCACAGATACGCAGTATTTT. Protein product: CASSGGTSGRGSRTSTDTQYF. Complete variable domain (other parts from reference TRBV9 and TRBJ2-3): DSGVTQTPKHLITATGQRVTLRCSPRSGDLSVYWYQQSLDQGLQFLIQYYNGEERAKGNILERFSAQQFPDLHSELNLSSLELGDSALYFCASSGGTSGRGSRTSTDTQYFGPGTRLTVL.

This clone was detected once. The V and J genes are TRBV7-6 and TRBJ2-7, with 10 positions matching TRBD2. The CDR3 runs 14 residues. In germline, CDR1 is SGHVS, CDR2 FNYEAQ. V was clipped by 4 bases and J by 5 bases; unmatched bases: 5. In nucleotides, the CDR3 is TGTGCCAGCAGCTACTTAGCGGGAGGCGACGAGCAGTACTTC. Translated: CASSYLAGGDEQYF. The whole variable domain, filled in from reference TRBV7-6 and TRBJ2-7, reads GAGVSQSPRYKVTKRGQDVALRCDPISGHVSLYWYRQALGQGPEFLTYFNYEAQQDKSGLPNDRFSAERPEGSISTLTIQRTEQRDSAMYRCASSYLAGGDEQYFGPGTRLTVT.

The rearrangement uses TRBV14 and TRBJ1-1, with unresolved D. V was trimmed by 4 bases and J by 3 bases, leaving 9 bases between them. Germline V CDR1 and CDR2: SGHDN, FVKESK. This CDR3 spans 13 amino acids. The chain's CDR3 is CASSLQQHTEAFF. CDR3 bases: TGTGCCAGCAGCCTCCAACAGCACACTGAAGCTTTCTTT.

The chain has TRBV2 and TRBJ2-2, with 7 bases lining up with TRBD2. The germline CDR1 and CDR2 sequences are SNHLY and FYNNEI. V was clipped by 4 bases and J by 6 bases; unmatched bases: 5. The CDR3 has 14 amino acids. The CDR3 here is CASSVGLVSGELFF. The CDR3 DNA sequence: TGTGCCAGCAGTGTAGGACTAGTTTCCGGGGAGCTGTTTTTT.

The chain is built from TRBV25-1 and TRBJ2-1; maybe TRBD1 (5 bases). From germline, CDR1 is MGHDK and CDR2 SYGVNS. Trimming shortened V by 1 base and J by 4 bases, and 14 bases separated the two germline ends. The CDR3 length is 16 residues. The CDR3 spells CASSEFTGPNYNEQFF. CDR3 coding DNA: TGTGCCAGCAGTGAATTCACAGGTCCAAATTACAATGAGCAGTTCTTC.

This chain uses TRBV19 with TRBJ1-1; 9 bases align to TRBD1. CDR3 length equals 16 residues. CDR1 is LNHDA, CDR2 SQIVND, per germline (reference sequence). V lost 4 bases and J lost 11; bases outside the gene matches: 17. CDR3 sequence (DNA): TGTGCCAGTAGTACCATTATGGGTGGACAGGGGCTTATGGCTTTCTTT. It is translated as CASSTIMGGQGLMAFF.

The chain uses TRBV4-2 and TRBJ2-2, with D possibly being TRBD1 (6 bases). CDR3 length: 16 residues. In germline, CDR1 is LGHNA, CDR2 YNFKEQ. The ends were cut back, 2 bases at V and 2 bases at J, with 12 bases in the middle. The CDR3 protein is CASSQNRDSNTGELFF. The CDR3 DNA reads TGTGCCAGCAGCCAAAACAGGGATTCTAACACCGGGGAGCTGTTTTTT.

V and J are TRBV7-9 and TRBJ2-1; TRBD2 matches at 11 bases. The ends lost 3 bases at V and 4 bases at J; junction bases unmatched: 2. This CDR3 region has 15 residues. Germline loops: CDR1 SEHNR, CDR2 FQNEAQ (reference sequence). Here the CDR3 reads CASSFGTSGYNEQFF. CDR3 DNA: TGTGCCAGCAGCTTTGGGACTAGCGGTTACAATGAGCAGTTCTTC.